This T cell receptor beta chain was sequenced in a study of neurological immune-mediated disorders. Turning to the study itself: About 90% of the roughly 34 multiple sclerosis patients had relapsing-remitting disease; 3 had secondary progressive. General study findings and limits: The level of TCR clonal expansion was highest in patients with HTLV-1-associated myelopathy and lowest in multiple sclerosis, where it fell below the level seen in healthy controls. The multiple sclerosis repertoire cluster had no clinical or MRI feature associated with it.

The CDR3 contains 15 residues. The junction had 7 bases not matched to a gene; V was cut back by 2 bases and J by 8 bases. CDR1 LGHNA and CDR2 YNFKEQ come from the germline V gene. 5'RACE generated cDNA with 10-nucleotide random UMIs. Each CDR3 protein is one row after TCRdb ran MiXCR on the 5' RACE reads. The table shows about 60,000 distinct CDR3 sequences, with roughly 3.5% occurring only once. The table lists this clonotype with many counts. Its target is unknown. The chain combines TRBV4-2 with TRBJ1-4, with TRBD1 matching 8 bases. Sequencing input: PBMCs. The TCR originated in a man aged 25 to 45 with multiple sclerosis. The CDR3 here is CASSQTGTGSEKLFF. CDR3 sequence (DNA): TGTGCCAGCAGCCAAACCGGGACAGGCAGCGAAAAACTGTTTTTT.